Shown below are 19 T cell receptor beta chains from a single sample sequenced in a study of T cell repertoires in cytomegalovirus infection. TCRdb ran MiXCR on the reads and lists one entry per CDR3 protein. The sample has about 300,000 distinct CDR3 sequences, about 8.8% seen once. Sequencing was done on a sample of PBMCs. The receptor source for this set is a human donor in good health (CMV status not recorded). Some clones in this sample may be carry-over from other donors' samples.

The rearrangement uses TRBV6-2 or TRBV6-3 and TRBJ2-2, with 7 bases that match TRBD1. V lost 7 bases to trimming and J lost 3 bases; unmatched junction nucleotides: 5. This CDR3 region has 14 residues. Germline CDR1 and CDR2: MNHEY and SVGEGT. As DNA, the CDR3 is TGTGCCAGCAATAGGGGGCGCTACACCGGGGAGCTGTTTTTT. It encodes CASNRGRYTGELFF.

This clonotype was observed a handful of times. The J gene is TRBJ2-7, the V gene TRBV29-1; D possibly corresponds to TRBD2 (6 bases). Germline lookup yields CDR1 SQVTM and CDR2 ANQGSEA. This CDR3 contains 13 residues. Trimming removed 3 bases at V and 4 bases at J, with 13 bases between. CDR3 sequence: CSVETGEIYEQYF. Written as DNA, the CDR3 is TGCAGCGTTGAGACGGGGGAGATATACGAGCAGTACTTC.

This chain joins TRBV29-1 and TRBJ1-1, with TRBD1 matching 9 bases. The ends lost 7 bases at V and 7 bases at J; junction bases unmatched: 4. This CDR3 comprises 11 residues. The V gene's germline CDR1 is SQVTM and CDR2 ANQGSEA. The CDR3 DNA reads as TGCAGCGCCGACAGGGGGGGTGAAGCTTTCTTT. As protein: CSADRGGEAFF.

This clonotype was recorded many times. The chain carries TRBV6-2 or TRBV6-3 and TRBJ1-5; the D gene is possibly TRBD1 (5 bases). Trimming removed 6 bases at V and 2 bases at J, with 17 bases between. Per the germline V gene, CDR1 is MNHEY and CDR2 is SVGEGT. The CDR3 length is 16 residues. The CDR3 loop reads CASRRIGDMGNQPQHF. CDR3 nucleotides: TGTGCCAGCAGACGAATAGGGGATATGGGCAATCAGCCCCAGCATTTT.

The V and J genes are TRBV12-3 or TRBV12-4 and TRBJ2-1, with D maybe TRBD2 (6 bases). This CDR3 is built from 16 residues. V was cut by 7 bases and J by 4 bases, with 20 bases left in between. CDR3 nucleotides: TGTGCCAGCAACCTACGTCGGCTAGCGCCTTACAATGAGCAGTTCTTC. This codes for CASNLRRLAPYNEQFF.

V usage is TRBV20-1 and J usage is TRBJ2-2, with D hard to call. V was pared by 0 bases and J by 4 bases, with 9 bases between. This CDR3 contains 14 residues. Germline CDR1 DFQATT, CDR2 SNEGSKA (reference sequence). The CDR3 is CSAREPASTGELFF. The CDR3 region has the DNA TGCAGTGCTAGAGAGCCAGCGAGCACCGGGGAGCTGTTTTTT.

This clonotype was counted at least ten times. The CDR3, as DNA: TGTGCCAGCAGCCATCCGGGGGCTGCCAAAAACATTCAGTACTTC. This encodes CASSHPGAAKNIQYF. The chain recombines TRBV14 with TRBJ2-4; D tentatively fits TRBD1 or TRBD2 (6 bases each). V lost 3 bases, J lost 1 base, and 10 bases lay in between. CDR3 size: 15 residues. Germline loops: CDR1 SGHDN, CDR2 FVKESK. The full variable domain, rest sourced from reference TRBV14 and TRBJ2-4, is EAGVTQFPSHSVIEKGQTVTLRCDPISGHDNLYWYRRVMGKEIKFLLHFVKESKQDESGMPNNRFLAERTGGTYSTLKVQPAELEDSGVYFCASSHPGAAKNIQYFGAGTRLSVL.

Turning to this clonotype: Since a much larger clone is just one base distant, this may be a read error. V gene TRBV9 combines with J gene TRBJ2-1; either TRBD1 or TRBD2 may supply D (5 bases each). V lost 6 bases and J 8 bases, leaving 18 bases between the germline ends. This CDR3 is built from 14 residues. CDR1 is SGDLS, CDR2 YYNGEE, per germline. In DNA, the CDR3 is TGTGCCAGCATCCGGACGGGGACCGGCGATGAGCAGTTCTTC. It encodes CASIRTGTGDEQFF.

This clonotype was found many times. J is TRBJ2-5 and V is TRBV24-1, with D possibly being TRBD2 (6 bases). Germline V gives CDR1 KGHDR, CDR2 SFDVKD. Trimming removed 9 bases at V and 3 bases at J, with 13 bases between. This CDR3 has 13 amino acids. The CDR3 protein is CATGGDGKETQYF. The CDR3 region has the DNA TGTGCCACCGGAGGGGACGGGAAAGAGACCCAGTACTTC.

The chain uses TRBV5-1 and TRBJ1-1; D is uncertain. The germline V gene has CDR1 SGHRS and CDR2 YFSETQ. V shed 4 bases and J shed 3 bases, with 16 bases lying between them. This CDR3 is 15 amino acids long. CDR3 nucleotide sequence: TGCGCCAGCAGCCTCCCGGGGTCCGTTCACACTGAAGCTTTCTTT. Protein product: CASSLPGSVHTEAFF.

The rearrangement uses TRBV5-1 and TRBJ1-2; no clear D gene. The CDR3 extends over 13 amino acids. V lost 2 bases to trimming and J lost 4 bases, with 9 bases between them. Germline CDR1 is SGHRS and CDR2 is YFSETQ. CDR3 sequence reads: CASSFYMAYGYTF. In DNA form, the CDR3 reads TGCGCCAGCAGCTTTTATATGGCCTATGGCTACACCTTC.

The J gene is TRBJ2-1, the V gene TRBV13; 14 bases are shared with TRBD2. CDR3 length equals 17 residues. CDR1 is PRHDT, CDR2 FYEKMQ, per germline (reference sequence). V shed 5 bases and J 5 bases; nucleotides not matched to a gene: 8. The CDR3 loop reads CASSQTLTSGGDNEQFF. CDR3 nucleotide sequence: TGTGCCAGCAGCCAGACCCTGACTAGCGGGGGGGACAATGAGCAGTTCTTC.

Note on this clonotype: This could be a read error, since a much larger clone is one nucleotide away. The rearrangement uses TRBV5-4 and TRBJ2-7; 7 bases fit TRBD1. Germline lookup yields CDR1 SGHNT and CDR2 YYREEE (reference sequence). The length of the CDR3 is 12 residues. CDR3 in DNA: TGTGGCAGCGGCTACCACAGGGGCGAGCAGTACGTC. This codes for CGSGYHRGEQYV.

This clonotype came up many times. The CDR3 DNA reads TGTGCCAGTAGTATAGGGCAGGTCTGGAGGAACACTGAAGCTTTCTTT. Translated, it gives CASSIGQVWRNTEAFF. J is TRBJ1-1 and V is TRBV19; D is uncertain. Germline assignment: CDR1 LNHDA and CDR2 SQIVND (reference sequence). The CDR3 runs to 16 residues. Trimming cost V 1 base and J 1 base, with 13 bases left between them.

In this sample, this clonotype turned up many times. The rearrangement links TRBV28 to TRBJ2-7; 9 nucleotides line up with TRBD1. Germline V gene sequence: CDR1 MDHEN, CDR2 SYDVKM. The CDR3 is 14 amino acids. With 5 bases clipped from V and 2 bases from J, the junction kept 4 bases outside the gene matches. The CDR3 loop reads CASSNRGQTYEQYV. CDR3 DNA: TGTGCCAGCAGTAACAGGGGGCAGACCTACGAGCAGTACGTC.

This clonotype was seen repeatedly, ten times or more. Its ends do not fully match the called genes, so a read error is possible. The CDR3 protein is CASSQVTGGNGYTF. In DNA, the CDR3 is TGTGCCAGCAGCCAAGTCACAGGGGGGAACGGCTACACCTTC. This chain joins TRBV4-1 and TRBJ1-2; 8 positions match TRBD1. The CDR3 is 14 amino acids. Germline CDR1 is MGHRA and CDR2 is YSYEKL.

This clonotype was observed at least ten times. CDR3: CASSLGGENYGYTF. The CDR3 DNA sequence: TGTGCCAGCAGTTTAGGTGGGGAGAACTATGGCTACACCTTC. V usage is TRBV12-3 or TRBV12-4 and J usage is TRBJ1-2; D is ambiguous. The CDR3 covers 14 residues. V lost 1 base and J lost 2, with 8 bases in between.

This clonotype was detected ten times or more. The chain has TRBV20-1 and TRBJ2-3; 10 bases are shared with TRBD1. The CDR3 sequence is 15 residues long. Germline lookup yields CDR1 DFQATT and CDR2 SNEGSKA (reference sequence). V shed 0 bases and J 5 bases; nucleotides not matched to a gene: 5. CDR3 in amino acids: CSARDPGTGVDTQYF. The CDR3 region has the DNA TGCAGTGCTAGAGATCCCGGGACAGGGGTAGATACGCAGTATTTT.

This clonotype was found many times. The chain is built from TRBV10-3 and TRBJ2-5; D might be TRBD1 or TRBD2, each matching 5 bases. The CDR3 totals 14 residues. The V and J ends lost 6 bases and 5 bases respectively, with 16 bases between them. In germline, CDR1 is ENHRY, CDR2 SYGVKD. CDR3 region: CAISRGLPGETQYF. The CDR3, as DNA: TGTGCCATCAGCCGGGGCTTACCAGGGGAGACCCAGTACTTC.